This TCR beta chain was identified during a study of T cell responses to AZD1222 COVID-19 vaccine (dated by TCRdb to the early 2020s). Study-level background: A total of about 240 trial participants underwent TCR sequencing, of whom 207 received two doses of AZD1222 and some 25 received two doses of the MenACWY control vaccine. Trial participants were enrolled by age into subgroups of 18-55, 56-69 and 70-plus years, and about 150, 27 and 61 TCR-sequenced participants, respectively, were included in these subgroups. What the research found in general, with its limitations: Participants were mostly white British, with more females than males. The authors suggested clonal diversity may have been underestimated. In the small 56-69-year group, the increase in depth fell short of significance, most likely because of low power. Because no samples from the day 14 peak response were available, repertoires could be characterized only after the peak T cell response. A significant rise in spike-specific TCR breadth and depth was observed after two AZD1222 doses relative to day 0 and relative to MenACWY recipients. Vaccine-associated CD4 TCRs spanned the whole spike protein, with dominant responses in regions 160-218 and 743-854. Conclusions about previously exposed vaccinees were limited because only six or seven AZD1222 recipients were SARS-CoV-2 seropositive at baseline. Epitopes outside the regions mutated in the B.1.351 and B.1.1.7 variants were reportedly recognized by nearly half of the unique spike-specific TCRs.

The time point label here, explained by the study, means: about 28 days (+/-7) after the second vaccine dose. AZD1222 recipients given second doses at about 4 weeks or at about 12 weeks were pooled, since spike-specific TCR depth and breadth were not found to differ between the two schedules. Vaccinee samples were obtained from the UK trials COV001 and COV002, which included a single-blind randomized controlled phase 2/3 trial of AZD1222 (ChAdOx1 nCoV-19) in healthy adults. For TCRbeta chain sequencing, PBMC samples were collected from trial participants at day 0 and at day 28 after the second dose. V is reduced by 6 bases and J by 1 base, leaving a spacing of 3 bases between them. There are 12 amino acids in the CDR3, from cysteine to phenylalanine inclusive. Only CDR3 DNA remains: 36 bases, in frame from the first base. The CDR3 regions of human TCRbeta chains were analyzed by immunosequencing. The original methods were these. Repertoire TCRs were checked for matches against a reference library of SARS-CoV-2-specific TCRs that had been generated using the MIRA antigen-specificity platform. Breadth was defined as the fraction of unique TCRs that were SARS-CoV-2-associated. Depth was defined as the fraction of total T cells that were SARS-CoV-2-associated. Using the MIRA data, every spike-specific TCR was mapped to the spike region that the TCR reacted to and assigned to either a CD4 or a CD8 class. Log10-transformed breadth and depth values were compared by one-way ANOVA with Sidak's multiple comparisons tests. TCRdb provides this immuneACCESS table in a form limited to in-frame rearrangements. Some clones are lacking; in checked studies, under half of them reflect an unresolved V gene, and why the rest are absent is not known. V and J calls and clone size are copied from that table; D and trimming were computed from the DNA. This sample has 90,000 to 130,000 clones in its table, and 85% to 95% of those were observed once. The top ten clones comprise about 3% of the sample.

Regarding this clone: Its recognized antigen is unknown. No qualities accompany the bases; no much larger clone lies one base away.

This receptor was obtained from an adult who received the AZD1222 COVID-19 vaccine. The source material was peripheral blood, sampled 28 days after the second AZD1222 dose. The chain links TRBV12-3 or TRBV12-4 with TRBJ2-2; no D gene is confidently identified. The CDR3 region has the sequence CASSLNTGELFF. Here is the DNA: TGTGCCAGCAGCTTGAACACCGGGGAGCTGTTTTTT.